This entry lists 28 T cell receptor beta chains sequenced from one sample in a study of cytomegalovirus exposure and HLA in healthy donors. Researchers ran the PCR with 60 Vbeta and 13 Jbeta primers. This table comes from immunoSEQ multiplex PCR, and its TCRdb copy is limited to in-frame clones, with some not included. The sample lists some 65,000 clones, less than 70% seen once, with 2.8% in the top ten. Sequenced material: PBMCs. These receptors were collected from a man aged 30-40 years in good health and CMV-seronegative.

A few counts support this clone. This chain links TRBV19 with TRBJ1-1; 10 bases map to TRBD1. Trimming took 9 bases from V and 1 from J; bases not matched to a gene: 5. Germline V gene lookup returns CDR1 LNHDA and CDR2 SQIVND (reference sequence). The CDR3 runs to 14 residues. The DNA for the CDR3 is TGTGCCAGCCGCCGACAGGGGGCGAACACTGAAGCTTTCTTT. Translated, it gives CASRRQGANTEAFF.

The rearrangement links TRBV4-1 to TRBJ2-5; 11 nucleotides match TRBD1. Matching the DNA end better, TRBJ2-7 makes the J call doubtful. CDR1 is MGHRA, CDR2 YSYEKL, per germline. This CDR3 region has 15 residues. CDR3 sequence (DNA): TGCGCCAGCAGCCGGGCCGGGACAGGGGGCTACGAGCAGTACTTC. It translates to CASSRAGTGGYEQYF.

The chain recombines TRBV28 with TRBJ1-6; 9 bases match TRBD1. V lost 5 bases to trimming and J lost 8 bases; unmatched junction nucleotides: 7. This CDR3 is built from 15 residues. From germline, CDR1 is MDHEN and CDR2 SYDVKM. CDR3 amino acids: CASSPWTGVDSPLHF. CDR3 nucleotides: TGTGCCAGCAGTCCTTGGACAGGGGTAGATTCACCCCTCCACTTT.

The chain carries TRBV6-5 and TRBJ2-2; TRBD1 aligns across 7 bases. The length of the CDR3 is 15 residues. CDR1 is MNHEY and CDR2 is SVGAGI in the germline V gene. The V and J ends lost 5 bases and 2 bases, in that order; junction bases with no gene match: 5. This CDR3 is CASSRTGGNTGELFF. The CDR3 DNA reads as TGTGCCAGCAGTCGGACAGGTGGAAACACCGGGGAGCTGTTTTTT.

This clone is a singleton in its sample. The chain recombines TRBV5-1 with TRBJ2-2, with TRBD1 identical over 9 bases. The germline CDR1 and CDR2 sequences are SGHRS and YFSETQ. The length of the CDR3 is 16 residues. Germline trimming cut 3 bases from V and 2 bases from J; bases unmatched to any gene: 5. This chain's CDR3 is CASSWPGQGNTGELFF. The CDR3 coding sequence is TGCGCCAGCAGCTGGCCGGGACAGGGCAACACCGGGGAGCTGTTTTTT. Complete variable domain (other parts from reference TRBV5-1 and TRBJ2-2): KAGVTQTPRYLIKTRGQQVTLSCSPISGHRSVSWYQQTPGQGLQFLFEYFSETQRNKGNFPGRFSGRQFSNSRSEMNVSTLELGDSALYLCASSWPGQGNTGELFFGEGSRLTVL.

Only a few counts were recorded for this clone. This sequence joins TRBV19 and TRBJ2-2; 8 nucleotides agree with TRBD1. The J segment lost 5 bases and the V segment lost 5 bases, leaving 4 bases of the junction unmatched. The CDR3 length is 14 residues. Germline V lookup: CDR1 LNHDA, CDR2 SQIVND (reference sequence). The CDR3 nucleotides read TGTGCCAGTAGTCCAAGACAGGGGACCGGGGAGCTGTTTTTT. The encoded protein is CASSPRQGTGELFF. The whole variable domain, filled in from reference TRBV19 and TRBJ2-2, reads DGGITQSPKYLFRKEGQNVTLSCEQNLNHDAMYWYRQDPGQGLRLIYYSQIVNDFQKGDIAEGYSVSREKKESFPLTVTSAQKNPTAFYLCASSPRQGTGELFFGEGSRLTVL.

V gene TRBV5-3 combines with J gene TRBJ1-3, with TRBD1 matching over 8 bases. TRBV5-3 is noted as an ORF with a role that remains uncertain. The CDR3 runs to 16 residues. The ends lost 2 bases at V and 5 bases at J; junction bases unmatched: 9. The CDR3 here is CARSFQTGARRNTIYF. CDR3 in DNA: TGTGCCAGAAGCTTCCAGACAGGGGCTAGGAGAAACACCATATATTTT.

This clone was observed a few times. This sequence joins TRBV5-1 and TRBJ2-5; 10 nucleotides line up with TRBD1. From germline, CDR1 is SGHRS and CDR2 YFSETQ. With V trimmed by 3 bases and J by 5 bases, 7 bases remained unmatched. This CDR3 comprises 15 residues. CDR3 amino acids: CASSYGTGDGETQYF. In DNA form, the CDR3 reads TGCGCCAGCAGCTACGGGACAGGGGACGGGGAGACCCAGTACTTC.

The chain joins TRBV6-1 to TRBJ1-6; possibly TRBD1 for D (6 bases). Germline-derived CDR1 and CDR2 are MNHNS and SASEGT. The CDR3 has 15 amino acids. With 3 bases removed from V and 13 bases from J, the gap between germline ends came to 19 bases. DNA for the CDR3: TGTGCCAGCAGTGACACAGGGTCAATTGTAATCCCCCTCCACTTT. It translates to CASSDTGSIVIPLHF.

The chain joins TRBV9 to TRBJ1-5; D unclear. Trimming pared 0 bases from V and 6 bases from J, leaving 10 bases between. CDR1 is SGDLS, CDR2 YYNGEE, per germline. This CDR3 region has 14 residues. This chain's CDR3 is CASSVGGLGQPQHF. The CDR3, as DNA: TGTGCCAGCAGCGTAGGAGGGTTGGGTCAGCCCCAGCATTTT.

By sample fraction, this clone is medium-sized. The rearrangement joins TRBV6-6 to TRBJ2-1; no reliable D call. Germline lookup yields CDR1 MNHNY and CDR2 SVGAGI (reference sequence). The CDR3 is made up of 13 amino acids. V was trimmed by 0 bases and J by 3 bases, leaving 3 bases between them. The CDR3 protein is CASSYSYYNEQFF. In DNA form, the CDR3 reads TGTGCCAGCAGTTACTCGTACTACAATGAGCAGTTCTTC.

In nucleotides, the CDR3 is TGTGCCAGCAAGGCAGCCAGGAGGGCGACCACTGAAGCTTTCTTT. Protein sequence: CASKAARRATTEAFF. This rearrangement joins TRBV6-5 to TRBJ1-1, with D uncertain. The germline CDR1 and CDR2 sequences are MNHEY and SVGAGI. The CDR3 extends over 15 amino acids. Trimming shortened V by 7 bases and J by 4 bases, and 19 bases separated the two germline ends.

The gene calls are TRBV6-1 and TRBJ2-5; the match to TRBD1 covers 8 bases. The CDR3 loop spans 15 amino acids. Germline V gives CDR1 MNHNS, CDR2 SASEGT. The ends lost 8 bases at V and 1 base at J; junction bases unmatched: 9. CDR3 DNA: TGTGCCAGCGCTTTTCTCAGGGGGCTCCAAGAGACCCAGTACTTC. It is translated as CASAFLRGLQETQYF.

The chain recombines TRBV7-2 with TRBJ2-1; possible D gene TRBD1, 6 bases. The germline V gene has CDR1 SGHTA and CDR2 FQGNSA. Trimming took 5 bases from V and 10 from J, leaving 15 bases between them. The length of the CDR3 is 13 residues. CDR3 loop: CASSTKQGREQFF. The CDR3 DNA sequence: TGTGCCAGCAGCACCAAACAGGGTCGGGAGCAGTTCTTC.

This clone was observed a handful of times. The rearrangement uses TRBV7-2 and TRBJ1-2, with 8 bases identical to TRBD1. V was clipped by 5 bases and J by 8 bases; unmatched bases: 16. Germline assignment: CDR1 SGHTA and CDR2 FQGNSA. The CDR3 has 16 residues. CDR3 bases: TGTGCCAGCAGCCGACATGTTGGACAGGGTGTTGGAGGCTACACCTTC. Translated, it gives CASSRHVGQGVGGYTF.

The chain joins TRBV27 to TRBJ2-7; 9 nucleotides match TRBD2. The CDR3 runs to 14 residues. Per the germline V gene, CDR1 is MNHEY and CDR2 is SMNVEV (reference sequence). Unmatched junction bases numbered 5, after V lost 3 bases and J lost 5 bases. CDR3 in amino acids: CASSLLAGINEQYF. DNA for the CDR3: TGTGCCAGCAGTTTGCTAGCGGGGATCAACGAGCAGTACTTC.

CDR3 DNA sequence: TGTGCCAGCAGCTTAGTTGCGGGCGGCAATCAGCCCCAGCATTTT. Translating it yields CASSLVAGGNQPQHF. The chain combines TRBV7-2 with TRBJ1-5; D gene uncertain. Trimming stripped 1 base from V and 2 bases from J, with 9 bases between. This CDR3 contains 15 residues. Germline V gene sequence: CDR1 SGHTA, CDR2 FQGNSA.

This chain connects TRBV11-2 to TRBJ2-2; D perhaps matches TRBD2 (5 bases). The CDR3 is 15 amino acids. From germline, CDR1 is SGHAT and CDR2 FQNNGV. V lost 6 bases and J lost 2, with 13 bases in between. CDR3 nucleotides: TGTGCCAGCAGTTGGGAGAGGATAAACACCGGGGAGCTGTTTTTT. This encodes CASSWERINTGELFF. Variable domain in full (rest from reference TRBV11-2 and TRBJ2-2): EAGVAQSPRYKIIEKRQSVAFWCNPISGHATLYWYQQILGQGPKLLIQFQNNGVVDDSQLPKDRFSAERLKGVDSTLKIQPAKLEDSAVYLCASSWERINTGELFFGEGSRLTVL.

The chain combines TRBV29-1 with TRBJ1-5; 11 bases fit TRBD1. Per the germline V gene, CDR1 is SQVTM and CDR2 is ANQGSEA. The CDR3 length is 14 residues. The CDR3 is CSISGTGGNQPQHF. CDR3 nucleotides: TGCAGTATCTCCGGGACAGGGGGAAATCAGCCCCAGCATTTT.

The chain carries TRBV25-1 and TRBJ2-4, with 7 bases fitting TRBD2. Germline CDR1 reads MGHDK; CDR2 reads SYGVNS. The CDR3 sequence is 14 residues long. Trimming removed 6 bases from V and 11 bases from J; junction bases left unmatched: 13. The DNA for the CDR3 is TGTGCCAGCAGAGGGGAGGGGAAGTTCGGCTTTCAGTACTTC. Its translation is CASRGEGKFGFQYF.

CDR3 DNA: TGTGCCAGCAGTTACAGGAGCTCTGGGGCCAACGTCCTGACTTTC. It translates to CASSYRSSGANVLTF. The chain combines TRBV6-5 with TRBJ2-6, with no clear D. The CDR3 is 15 amino acids. Trimming removed 2 bases from V and 0 bases from J, with 5 bases in between. The germline V gene encodes CDR1 MNHEY and CDR2 SVGAGI.

The V and J genes are TRBV7-9 and TRBJ1-2; 9 nucleotides match TRBD1. The CDR3 sequence is 14 residues long. CDR1 is SEHNR, CDR2 FQNEAQ, per germline (reference sequence). V dropped 0 bases and J dropped 7; count of bases not matched to a gene: 3. CDR3 nucleotide sequence: TGTGCCAGCAGCTTAGCGACAGGGGGTGGTGGCTACACCTTC. It codes for CASSLATGGGGYTF.

This sequence joins TRBV6-5 and TRBJ1-2, with 10 bases aligning to TRBD1. The J segment lost 8 bases and the V segment lost 6 bases, leaving 9 bases of the junction unmatched. This CDR3 comprises 14 residues. Per germline, CDR1 MNHEY and CDR2 SVGAGI. The CDR3 DNA sequence: TGTGCCAGCAGCCTGACAGGGGGCTTGGGGGGCTACACCTTC. The encoded protein is CASSLTGGLGGYTF.

V and J are TRBV29-1 and TRBJ2-7; D ambiguous. CDR1 and CDR2 from the germline V gene are SQVTM and ANQGSEA. The CDR3 is 13 residues long. The V and J ends lost 4 bases and 5 bases respectively, with 15 bases between them. The CDR3 DNA reads as TGCAGCGTTGCGGCAGGTTCCCTCCACGAGCAGTACTTC. Its translation is CSVAAGSLHEQYF.

The chain is built from TRBV5-1 and TRBJ2-5; 7 bases fit TRBD1. The J segment lost 4 bases and the V segment lost 9 bases, leaving 3 bases of the junction unmatched. CDR3 length equals 11 residues. Germline CDR1 is SGHRS and CDR2 is YFSETQ. The CDR3 DNA follows: TGCGCCACCCGACAGGGAGAGACCCAGTACTTC. This encodes CATRQGETQYF.

The CDR3 protein is CASSVQGTGGYTF. CDR3 bases: TGTGCCAGCAGTGTTCAGGGGACGGGGGGCTACACCTTC. The chain combines TRBV2 with TRBJ1-2, with D tentatively TRBD1 (6 bases). The CDR3 is 13 residues long. CDR1 is SNHLY and CDR2 is FYNNEI in the germline V gene. V dropped 4 bases and J dropped 8 bases, with 14 bases sitting between them.

The chain couples TRBV30 to TRBJ1-2, with 7 positions matching TRBD1. The trim removed 7 bases at V and 2 bases at J, leaving 1 base unmatched. This CDR3 is built from 11 residues. Germline values: CDR1 GTSNPN, CDR2 SVGIG (reference sequence). CDR3 in amino acids: CALDRNYGYTF. In DNA form, the CDR3 reads TGTGCCTTGGACAGGAACTATGGCTACACCTTC.

The count of this clone is one. The V gene is TRBV6-5, the J gene TRBJ1-3; the D gene is possibly TRBD1 (6 bases). Germline-derived CDR1 and CDR2 are MNHEY and SVGAGI. The CDR3 contains 16 residues. Between the trimmed V and J ends, which lost 0 bases and 2 bases, there was a span of 11 bases. The chain's CDR3 is CASSYSGGGPGNTIYF. The CDR3 DNA reads as TGTGCCAGCAGTTACTCAGGCGGGGGGCCTGGAAACACCATATATTTT.